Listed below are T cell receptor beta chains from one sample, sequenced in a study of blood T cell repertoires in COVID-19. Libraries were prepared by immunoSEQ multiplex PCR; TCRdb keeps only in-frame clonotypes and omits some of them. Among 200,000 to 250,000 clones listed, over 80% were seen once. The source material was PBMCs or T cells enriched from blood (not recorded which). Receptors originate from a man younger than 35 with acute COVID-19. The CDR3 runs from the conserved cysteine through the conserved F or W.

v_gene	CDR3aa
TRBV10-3	CAIRDRGTEAFF
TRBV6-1	CASSVGWAGLRTEAFF
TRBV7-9	CASSLKGTPGTGELFF
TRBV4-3	CASSQDQGAGQPQHF
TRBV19	CASSTPTRVGTGELFF
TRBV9	CASSEISGRAADTQYF
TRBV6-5	CASSKGVGYGYTF
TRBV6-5	CASMRGLSNTGELFF
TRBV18	CASSPPGTSRLDEQYF
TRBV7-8	CASSLNGGTQYF
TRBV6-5	CASSRTSGSWDTQYF
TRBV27	CASSLREGDYEQYF
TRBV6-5	CASSYTQGSSGNTIYF
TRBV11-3	CASSLTQGELAFF
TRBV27	CASSVPGQLTYEQYF
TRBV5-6	CASSSVDRAYNEQFF
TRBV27	CASSLNRGNEKLFF
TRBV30	CASKTGGNAGELFF
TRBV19	CASSSQGSLITEAFF
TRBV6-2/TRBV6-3	CASSPLAGDGLKDNEQFF
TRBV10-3	CAIKDTSGLIHTDTQYF
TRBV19	CASSSLAGGYEQYF
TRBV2	CASSEDRGNEKLFF
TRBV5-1	CASSLMGGTVNEKLFF
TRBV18	CASSSNSPDSNQPQHF
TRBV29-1	CSVAVHAGADTQYF
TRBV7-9	CASKRGTAVNTEAFF
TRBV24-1	CATSEPGINEQFF
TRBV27	CASSSGSGAYNEQFF
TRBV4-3	CASSRDTTRDGYTF
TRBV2	CASTRQVSTDTQYF
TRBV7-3	CASSSADGAEAFF
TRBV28	CASSLQGGHGELFF
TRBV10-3	CAPHPSGQRYEQYF
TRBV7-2	CASSPGLINQPQHF
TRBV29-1	CSVEDTVQDSYNEQFF
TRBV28	CASRGKFGGKLFF
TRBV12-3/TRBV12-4	CASQREGYEKLFF
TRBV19	CASRDSDRSTDTQYF
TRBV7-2	CASSQTETQYF
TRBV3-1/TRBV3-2	CASGTGGLEQYF
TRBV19	CASTTDLGNTIYF
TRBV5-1	CASRIAGAHGDEQFF
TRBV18	CASSPLGGMTNYGYTF
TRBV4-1	CASSQLLGYEQFF
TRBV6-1	CASSEGTGVLYGYTF
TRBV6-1	CASSDLTGRLFF
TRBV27	CASSLNMYGIYGYTF
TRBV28	CASSIPGQGNTEAFF